Following are 27 T cell receptor beta chains from one sample sequenced in a study of CD8+CD57+ T cells in acquired aplastic anemia. By flow cytometry, patients selected for sequencing had shown an expansion of CD8+CD57+ cells. Template material for TCR beta VDJ and CDR3 profiling consisted of genomic DNA. Via MiXCR, TCRdb re-called the reads, giving one row per CDR3 protein. The sample consists of hundreds of thousands of distinct CDR3 sequences, less than 35% of them appearing once. Material for sequencing was sorted CD4+, CD8+, or CD8+CD57+ T cells (not recorded which) from PBMCs. The receptor set was obtained from a human donor with aplastic anemia.

This chain uses TRBV5-1 with TRBJ2-1; 14 nucleotides line up with TRBD2. V dropped 4 bases and J dropped 1; count of bases not matched to a gene: 4. This CDR3 is built from 17 residues. CDR1 is SGHRS, CDR2 YFSETQ, per germline. The chain's CDR3 is CASSPWTSGRSYNEQFF. CDR3 nucleotides: TGCGCCAGCAGCCCCTGGACTAGCGGGAGGTCCTACAATGAGCAGTTCTTC.

The chain uses TRBV6-1 and TRBJ1-2, with a tentative D call TRBD1 (6 bases). With 4 bases removed from V and 5 bases from J, the gap between germline ends came to 14 bases. The CDR3 covers 14 residues. From germline, CDR1 is MNHNS and CDR2 SASEGT. As DNA, the CDR3 is TGTGCCAGCAGTGCTACAGGGACTTCTTATGGCTACACCTTC. Translating gives CASSATGTSYGYTF.

Concerning this clonotype: A much larger clone lies a single base off, so this may be a read error. The chain links TRBV19 to TRBJ1-2; possible D gene TRBD1, 6 bases. The germline V and J ends were trimmed by 8 bases and 1 base, with 14 bases remaining between them. Germline V gene data show CDR1 as LNHDA and CDR2 as SQIVND (reference sequence). The CDR3 consists of 14 residues. In nucleotides, the CDR3 is TGTGCCAGTGCAAGGGGGGGAAGTAACTATGGCTACACCTTC. It yields the protein CASARGGSNYGYTF.

There are many counts of this clonotype. The V and J genes are TRBV15 and TRBJ2-3; 9 nucleotides line up with TRBD2. From germline, CDR1 is LNHNV and CDR2 YYDKDF (reference sequence). The CDR3 runs 18 residues. The junction had 12 bases not matched to a gene; V was cut back by 3 bases and J by 2 bases. CDR3 DNA: TGTGCCACCAGCAGCCTAACGGGCGGGAGGGACTCCACAGATACGCAGTATTTT. It yields the protein CATSSLTGGRDSTDTQYF.

The rearrangement joins TRBV11-1 to TRBJ2-2; 11 bases are shared with TRBD2. The CDR3 contains 17 residues. Germline assignment: CDR1 SGHAT and CDR2 FQDESV (reference sequence). With V trimmed by 6 bases and J by 1 base, 7 bases remained unmatched. DNA of the CDR3: TGTGCCAGCAGTTCTAGCGGGGGGACCCTGAACACCGGGGAGCTGTTTTTT. Translation: CASSSSGGTLNTGELFF.

In its sample, this clonotype was seen many times. The V call is TRBV2, the J call TRBJ2-3, with D unresolved. Germline CDR1 is SNHLY and CDR2 is FYNNEI. V lost 0 bases, J lost 0 bases, and 7 bases lay in between. The CDR3 covers 15 residues. The CDR3 DNA is TGTGCCAGCAGTGAAGCGGCACAAAGCACAGATACGCAGTATTTT. Translation: CASSEAAQSTDTQYF.

The chain is built from TRBV11-1 and TRBJ2-1; D not certain. V lost 3 bases, J lost 9 bases, and 9 bases lay in between. This CDR3 contains 12 residues. The germline CDR1 and CDR2 sequences are SGHAT and FQDESV (reference sequence). CDR3 amino acids: CASSFLSREQFF. In nucleotides, the CDR3 is TGTGCCAGCAGCTTTCTTAGCCGTGAGCAGTTCTTC.

Regarding this clonotype: Compared with germline, one end of the junction differs, possibly owing to a read error. V and J are TRBV10-3 and TRBJ2-7; D unresolved. CDR1 ENHRY and CDR2 SYGVKD come from the germline V gene. The CDR3 has 13 amino acids. CDR3 amino acids: CASSLSISHEQYF. In nucleotides, the CDR3 is TGTGCCAGCAGTTTATCCATCTCCCACGAGCAGTACTTC.

Turning to this clonotype: This may be a read error: a much more frequent sequence differs by one nucleotide. This chain links TRBV25-1 with TRBJ1-1; D ambiguous. Germline assignment: CDR1 MGHDK and CDR2 SYGVNS. The V gene lost 1 base and the J gene lost 8 bases, with 5 bases spanning the gap. The CDR3 spans 11 residues. CDR3 protein: CASSEFEEAFF. The CDR3 nucleotides are TGTGCCAGCAGTGAATTTGAAGAAGCTTTCTTT.

The V call is TRBV19, the J call TRBJ1-5, with TRBD1 matching over 10 bases. J lost 3 bases, V lost 5 bases, and 4 bases had no gene match. The CDR3 spans 15 residues. Germline V gives CDR1 LNHDA, CDR2 SQIVND (reference sequence). The CDR3 coding sequence is TGTGCCAGTAGTTTCGGGACAGGGGTCAATCAGCCCCAGCATTTT. It encodes CASSFGTGVNQPQHF.

This clonotype has ten or more counts. The CDR3 sequence: CSAQGNTEAFF. In DNA, the CDR3 is TGCAGTGCTCAGGGGAACACTGAAGCTTTCTTT. The V call is TRBV20-1, the J call TRBJ1-1; D perhaps matches TRBD1 (5 bases). Germline assignment: CDR1 DFQATT and CDR2 SNEGSKA (reference sequence). The CDR3 consists of 11 residues. The V gene lost 5 bases and the J gene lost 1 base, with 5 bases spanning the gap.

The V and J genes are TRBV7-9 and TRBJ2-1; 12 bases align to TRBD1. The CDR3 loop spans 15 amino acids. The V segment lost 4 bases and the J segment 7 bases; nucleotides outside the gene matches: 5. The germline V gene encodes CDR1 SEHNR and CDR2 FQNEAQ (reference sequence). The CDR3 loop is CASSSGQGAWNEQFF. The CDR3 DNA follows: TGTGCCAGCAGCTCGGGACAGGGGGCCTGGAATGAGCAGTTCTTC.

V and J are TRBV5-1 and TRBJ2-7; the match to TRBD2 covers 8 bases. Germline V gene data show CDR1 as SGHRS and CDR2 as YFSETQ. J lost 5 bases, V lost 4 bases, and 11 bases had no gene match. The length of the CDR3 is 15 residues. CDR3 protein: CASSPSPGGSDEQYF. CDR3 coding DNA: TGCGCCAGCAGCCCCAGCCCGGGAGGGAGCGACGAGCAGTACTTC.

Note on this clonotype: A much bigger clone sits one base away, suggesting this may be a read error. J is TRBJ1-6 and V is TRBV12-3 or TRBV12-4, with unresolved D. V lost 7 bases and J 7 bases, leaving 14 bases between the germline ends. The CDR3 is 14 amino acids. The CDR3: CASKGLMGNSPLHF. The CDR3 DNA reads as TGTGCCAGCAAAGGGTTAATGGGCAATTCACCCCTCCACTTT.

As for this clonotype: A clone one base away is much larger, so this may be a read error. This chain connects TRBV7-7 to TRBJ2-5; D is perhaps TRBD1 (7 bases). In germline, CDR1 is SSHAT, CDR2 FNYEAQ (reference sequence). The CDR3 consists of 16 residues. The CDR3 sequence is CTSSLVGRGIQETQYF. The CDR3 DNA follows: TGTACTAGCAGCTTAGTCGGCAGGGGGATCCAAGAGACCCAGTACTTC.

The rearrangement joins TRBV6-1 to TRBJ2-1, with TRBD2 identical over 7 bases. CDR3 length: 16 residues. J was trimmed by 7 bases and V by 8 bases; bases with no gene match: 17. The germline V gene has CDR1 MNHNS and CDR2 SASEGT. The CDR3: CASSRALGGSFNEQFF. The CDR3 coding sequence is TGTGCCAGCTCTCGGGCTTTGGGCGGGAGTTTTAATGAGCAGTTCTTC.

V usage is TRBV6-1 and J usage is TRBJ2-3; 7 bases are a match to TRBD2. This CDR3 region has 16 residues. Germline CDR1 MNHNS, CDR2 SASEGT. Germline trimming cut 6 bases from V and 0 bases from J; bases unmatched to any gene: 9. The CDR3 loop is CASRGPGLTSTDTQYF. Here the CDR3 DNA reads TGTGCCAGCAGGGGACCGGGACTAACAAGCACAGATACGCAGTATTTT.

A single count supports this clonotype. The chain employs TRBV10-3 and TRBJ1-1; D uncertain. The CDR3 loop spans 17 amino acids. CDR1 ENHRY and CDR2 SYGVKD come from the germline V gene. The germline V and J ends were trimmed by 0 bases and 1 base, with 15 bases remaining between them. As DNA, the CDR3 is TGTGCCATCAGTGAGTCGCCGGAAACAATGGGGAACACTGAAGCTTTCTTT. Residues: CAISESPETMGNTEAFF.

The sample holds a few counts of this clonotype. This chain uses TRBV12-3 or TRBV12-4 with TRBJ1-1, with D uncertain. This CDR3 has 14 residues. Deletions cut 1 base from V and 1 base from J, with 7 bases between. CDR3 residues: CASSLVGWNTEAFF. In nucleotides, the CDR3 is TGTGCCAGCAGTTTAGTAGGGTGGAACACTGAAGCTTTCTTT.

In DNA, the CDR3 is TGTGCCAGCAGTTATCAGGGTGGCTATGGCTACACCTTC. Protein product: CASSYQGGYGYTF. The V call is TRBV5-6, the J call TRBJ1-2; tentative D call: TRBD1 (5 bases). Germline V gene lookup returns CDR1 SGHDT and CDR2 YYEEEE. Trimming shortened V by 5 bases and J by 4 bases, and 12 bases separated the two germline ends. CDR3 length: 13 residues.

This clonotype was seen many times. The chain has TRBV2 and TRBJ2-3; D is ambiguous. CDR1 and CDR2 (germline): SNHLY, FYNNEI. The germline V and J ends were trimmed by 8 bases and 5 bases, with 11 bases remaining between them. This CDR3 contains 12 residues. CDR3 sequence: CASDSIRDTQYF. CDR3 bases: TGTGCCAGCGACTCTATAAGAGATACGCAGTATTTT.

A word on this clonotype: This CDR3 is missing its conserved last phenylalanine or tryptophan, likely due to a read error. The chain links TRBV3-1 to TRBJ1-5, with a possible D match to TRBD1 (6 bases). This CDR3 spans 13 amino acids. Trimming took 4 bases from V and 7 from J, leaving 11 bases between them. Germline V gene data show CDR1 as LGHDT and CDR2 as YNNKEL (reference sequence). CDR3 nucleotides: TGTGCCAGCAGCCTCGTACAGGGACAGCCCCAGCATCTT. This codes for CASSLVQGQPQHL.

A word on this clonotype: This could be a read error, since a much larger clone is one nucleotide away. The chain joins TRBV4-2 to TRBJ1-2, with 7 bases fitting TRBD1. The V gene's germline CDR1 is LGHNA and CDR2 YNFKEQ. This CDR3 is built from 16 residues. The V gene end was trimmed by 0 bases and the J gene end by 6 bases; junction bases not matched to a gene: 10. The CDR3 loop reads CASSQDKAGGVHGYTF. DNA of the CDR3: TGTGCCAGCAGCCAAGATAAGGCAGGGGGTGTCCATGGCTACACCTTC.

This clonotype was seen many times. The V and J genes are TRBV2 and TRBJ1-1; 9 nucleotides align to TRBD1. Germline loops: CDR1 SNHLY, CDR2 FYNNEI. Unmatched junction bases numbered 9, after V lost 5 bases and J lost 2 bases. The CDR3 length is 16 residues. CDR3 DNA sequence: TGTGCCAGCAGTTATACAGGGGGCCTTGGTAACACTGAAGCTTTCTTT. It yields the protein CASSYTGGLGNTEAFF.

This clonotype was observed a few times. This rearrangement joins TRBV9 to TRBJ2-1, with no clear D. The CDR3 covers 14 residues. Germline V gene sequence: CDR1 SGDLS, CDR2 YYNGEE. The V gene lost 0 bases and the J gene lost 8 bases, with 12 bases spanning the gap. The chain's CDR3 is CASSVGPPADEQFF. DNA of the CDR3: TGTGCCAGCAGCGTAGGGCCCCCTGCTGATGAGCAGTTCTTC.

This clonotype was seen only a few times. The V call is TRBV6-1, the J call TRBJ1-5, with D possibly matching TRBD1 (6 bases). V lost 8 bases and J 5 bases, leaving 19 bases between the germline ends. The CDR3 has 15 amino acids. Per the germline V gene, CDR1 is MNHNS and CDR2 is SASEGT. This CDR3 reads CASPIFDRLDQPQHF. Here the CDR3 DNA reads TGTGCCAGCCCCATTTTCGACAGGCTCGATCAGCCCCAGCATTTT.

This clonotype was counted at least ten times. The V gene is TRBV25-1, the J gene TRBJ1-3; 11 bases are a match to TRBD1. The CDR3 is 15 amino acids. The V gene end was trimmed by 4 bases and the J gene end by 4 bases; junction bases not matched to a gene: 3. The germline V gene encodes CDR1 MGHDK and CDR2 SYGVNS. For the CDR3, the DNA is TGTGCCAGCAGTGCGGACAGGGGGCCCGGAAACACCATATATTTT. Translated, it gives CASSADRGPGNTIYF. The full variable domain, in which reference TRBV25-1 and TRBJ1-3 provide the parts outside the CDR3, is EADIYQTPRYLVIGTGKKITLECSQTMGHDKMYWYQQDPGMELHLIHYSYGVNSTEKGDLSSESTVSRIRTEHFPLTLESARPSHTSQYLCASSADRGPGNTIYFGEGSWLTVV.